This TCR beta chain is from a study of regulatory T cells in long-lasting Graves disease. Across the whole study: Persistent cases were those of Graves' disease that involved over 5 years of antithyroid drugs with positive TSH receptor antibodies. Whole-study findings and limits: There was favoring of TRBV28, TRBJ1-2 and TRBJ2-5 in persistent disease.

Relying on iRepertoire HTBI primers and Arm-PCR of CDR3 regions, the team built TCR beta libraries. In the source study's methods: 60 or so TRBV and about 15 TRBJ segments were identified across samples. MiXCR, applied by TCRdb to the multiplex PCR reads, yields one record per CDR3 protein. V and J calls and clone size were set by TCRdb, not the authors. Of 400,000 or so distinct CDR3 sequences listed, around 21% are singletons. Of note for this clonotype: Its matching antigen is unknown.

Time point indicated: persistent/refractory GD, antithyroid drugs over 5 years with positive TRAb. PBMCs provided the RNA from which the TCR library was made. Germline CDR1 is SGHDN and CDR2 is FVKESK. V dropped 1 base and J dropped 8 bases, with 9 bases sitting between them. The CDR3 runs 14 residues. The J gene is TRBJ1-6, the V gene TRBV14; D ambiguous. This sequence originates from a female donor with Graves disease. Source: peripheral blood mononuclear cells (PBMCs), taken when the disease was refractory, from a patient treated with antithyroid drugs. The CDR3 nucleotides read TGTGCCAGCAGCCAAGGAGGTTATGATTCACCCCTCCACTTT. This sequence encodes CASSQGGYDSPLHF.